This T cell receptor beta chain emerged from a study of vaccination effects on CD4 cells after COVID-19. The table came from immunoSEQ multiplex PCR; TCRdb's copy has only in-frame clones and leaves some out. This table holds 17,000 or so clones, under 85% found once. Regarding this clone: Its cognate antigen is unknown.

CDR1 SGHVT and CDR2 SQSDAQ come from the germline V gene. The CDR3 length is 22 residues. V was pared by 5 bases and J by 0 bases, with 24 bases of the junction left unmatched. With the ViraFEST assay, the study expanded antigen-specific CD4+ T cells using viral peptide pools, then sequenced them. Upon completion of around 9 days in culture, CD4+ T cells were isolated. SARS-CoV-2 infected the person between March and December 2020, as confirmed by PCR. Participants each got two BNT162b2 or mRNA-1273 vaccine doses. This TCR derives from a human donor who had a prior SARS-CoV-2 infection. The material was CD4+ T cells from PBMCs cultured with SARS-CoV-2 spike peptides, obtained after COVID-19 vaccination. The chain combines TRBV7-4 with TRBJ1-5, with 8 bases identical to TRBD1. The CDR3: CASSPLRAPCRGHRNSNQPQHF. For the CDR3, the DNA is TGTGCCAGCAGCCCCCTTCGTGCCCCTTGCAGGGGGCATCGAAATAGCAATCAGCCCCAGCATTTT.